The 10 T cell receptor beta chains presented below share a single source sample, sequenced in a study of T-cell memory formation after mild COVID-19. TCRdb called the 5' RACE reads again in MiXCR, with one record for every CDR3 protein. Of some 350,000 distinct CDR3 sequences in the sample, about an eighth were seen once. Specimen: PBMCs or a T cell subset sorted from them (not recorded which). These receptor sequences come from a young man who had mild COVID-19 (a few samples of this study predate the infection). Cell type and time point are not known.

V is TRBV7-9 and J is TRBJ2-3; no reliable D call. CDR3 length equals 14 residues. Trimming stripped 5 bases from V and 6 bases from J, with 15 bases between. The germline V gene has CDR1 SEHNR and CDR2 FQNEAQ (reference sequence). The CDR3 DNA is TGTGCCAGCAGCCCAAGTCTCCCCGGGGATACGCAGTATTTT. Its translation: CASSPSLPGDTQYF.

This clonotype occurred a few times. In DNA, the CDR3 is TGTGCCAGCAGTGAACTGGGCGAGACCGGGGAGCTGTTTTTT. Translated, it gives CASSELGETGELFF. The V gene is TRBV2, the J gene TRBJ2-2; D not resolved. Trimming cost V 2 bases and J 5 bases, with 9 bases left between them. The CDR3 length is 14 residues. CDR1 SNHLY and CDR2 FYNNEI come from the germline V gene.

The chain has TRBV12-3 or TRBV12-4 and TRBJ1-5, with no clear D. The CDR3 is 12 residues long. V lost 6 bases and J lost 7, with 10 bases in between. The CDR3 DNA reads TGTGCCAGCAGCCTGACTCGACAGCCCCAGCATTTT. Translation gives CASSLTRQPQHF.

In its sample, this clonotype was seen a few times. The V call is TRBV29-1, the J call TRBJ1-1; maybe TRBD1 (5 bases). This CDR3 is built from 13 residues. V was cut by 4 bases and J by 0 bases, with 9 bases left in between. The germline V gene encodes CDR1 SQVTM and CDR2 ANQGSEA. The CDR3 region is CSVAKGVNTEAFF. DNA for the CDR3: TGCAGCGTTGCGAAAGGGGTGAACACTGAAGCTTTCTTT.

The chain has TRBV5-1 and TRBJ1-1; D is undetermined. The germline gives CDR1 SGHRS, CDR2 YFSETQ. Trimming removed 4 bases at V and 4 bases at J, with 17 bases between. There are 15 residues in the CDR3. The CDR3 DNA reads TGCGCCAGCAGCCTCTTGGGTGCCGGAGGCACTGAAGCTTTCTTT. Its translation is CASSLLGAGGTEAFF.

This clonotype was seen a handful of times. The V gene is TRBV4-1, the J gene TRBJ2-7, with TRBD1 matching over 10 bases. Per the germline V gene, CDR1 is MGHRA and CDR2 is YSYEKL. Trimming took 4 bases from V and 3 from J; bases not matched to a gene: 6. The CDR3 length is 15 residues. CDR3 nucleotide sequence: TGCGCCAGCAGCCGTCTCGGGACAGGGGACTACGAGCAGTACTTC. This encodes CASSRLGTGDYEQYF.

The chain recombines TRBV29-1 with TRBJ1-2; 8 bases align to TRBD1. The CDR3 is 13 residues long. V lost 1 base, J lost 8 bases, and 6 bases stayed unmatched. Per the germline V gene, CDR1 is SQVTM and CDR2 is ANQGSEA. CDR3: CSVEGTGRRGYTF. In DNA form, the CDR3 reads TGCAGCGTTGAAGGGACAGGGCGCCGCGGCTACACCTTC.

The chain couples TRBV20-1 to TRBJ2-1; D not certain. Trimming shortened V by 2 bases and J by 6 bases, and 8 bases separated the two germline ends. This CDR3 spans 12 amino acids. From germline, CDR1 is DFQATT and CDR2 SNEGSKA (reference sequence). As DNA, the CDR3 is TGCAGTGCTAGACCCCTGAGCAATGAGCAGTTCTTC. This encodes CSARPLSNEQFF.

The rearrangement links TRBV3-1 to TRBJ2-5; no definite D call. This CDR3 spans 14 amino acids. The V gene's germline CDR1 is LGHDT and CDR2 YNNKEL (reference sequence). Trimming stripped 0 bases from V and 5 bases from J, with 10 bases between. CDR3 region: CASSQERVTETQYF. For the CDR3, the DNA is TGTGCCAGCAGCCAAGAACGGGTAACGGAGACCCAGTACTTC.

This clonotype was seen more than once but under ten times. CDR3 sequence: CASTLKTGGLGYGYTF. The CDR3 coding sequence is TGTGCCAGCACCCTCAAGACAGGGGGCTTAGGCTATGGCTACACCTTC. V usage is TRBV6-6 and J usage is TRBJ1-2; 10 bases line up with TRBD1. V shed 7 bases and J 4 bases; nucleotides not matched to a gene: 12. The CDR3 is made up of 16 amino acids. Looked up from germline, CDR1 is MNHNY and CDR2 is SVGAGI (reference sequence).